A single T cell receptor beta chain is shown here with its context. PCR involved 60 Vbeta and 13 Jbeta primers. Profiled with immunoSEQ multiplex PCR; TCRdb holds only in-frame clones, not every one. The sample's table shows approximately 93,000 clones. The data are from a study of cytomegalovirus exposure and HLA in healthy donors. Germline V gives CDR1 DFQATT, CDR2 SNEGSKA (reference sequence). The CDR3 has 11 residues. V was clipped by 8 bases and J by 3 bases, with 11 bases between them. Material for sequencing was PBMCs. This TCR derives from a woman under 40 in good health and CMV-seronegative. V gene TRBV20-1 combines with J gene TRBJ2-7; possibly TRBD2 for D (5 bases). The chain's CDR3 is CSPGLYYEQYF. In nucleotides, the CDR3 is TGCAGTCCCGGACTGTACTACGAGCAGTACTTC.